This T cell receptor (beta chain) is from a study of blood T cell repertoires in COVID-19. Study in general: Material from acute and convalescent COVID-19 was sourced from the United States, Italy and Spain. T cells, B-cell-depleted T cells, or PBMCs provided the cDNA or gDNA that served as material.

Germline CDR1 is SGHVS and CDR2 is FNYEAQ. The V segment lost 4 bases and the J segment 9 bases; nucleotides outside the gene matches: 12. The CDR3 totals 14 residues. In the original analysis: Reference gene primer amplification gave nucleated cell count estimates. Assay: immunoSEQ multiplex PCR; the TCRdb copy retains only in-frame clones and omits some. D and trimming come from the DNA, and the V and J calls and clone size come from that table. The table includes some 60,000 clones, 90% detected once. Sequencing was carried out using peripheral blood. The receptor comes from a man aged 40-50 years with acute or convalescent COVID-19. The rearrangement links TRBV7-6 to TRBJ2-7; TRBD2 agrees at 7 bases. CDR3 sequence (DNA): TGTGCCAGCAGCTCCCGGGGGGAGGGCTTGGGGCAGTACTTC. Translation: CASSSRGEGLGQYF.